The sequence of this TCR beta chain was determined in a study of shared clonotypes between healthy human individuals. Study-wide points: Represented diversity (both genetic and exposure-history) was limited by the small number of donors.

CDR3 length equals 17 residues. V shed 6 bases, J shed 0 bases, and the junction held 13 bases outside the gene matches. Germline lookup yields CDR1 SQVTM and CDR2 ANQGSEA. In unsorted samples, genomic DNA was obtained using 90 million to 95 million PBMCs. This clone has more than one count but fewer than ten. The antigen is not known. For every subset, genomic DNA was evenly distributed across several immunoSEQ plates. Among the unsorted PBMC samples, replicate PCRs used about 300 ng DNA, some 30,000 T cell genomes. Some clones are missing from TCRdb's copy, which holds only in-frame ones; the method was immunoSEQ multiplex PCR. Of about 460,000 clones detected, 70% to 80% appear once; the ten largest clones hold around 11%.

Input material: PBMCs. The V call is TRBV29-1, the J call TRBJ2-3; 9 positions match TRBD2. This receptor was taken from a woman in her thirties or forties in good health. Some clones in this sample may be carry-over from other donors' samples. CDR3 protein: CSVARTRTSDSTDTQYF. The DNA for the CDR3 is TGCAGCGTAGCAAGAACCAGGACTAGCGACAGCACAGATACGCAGTATTTT.